The rows below give T cell receptor beta chains drawn from one sample of a study of post-analysis software for immune sequencing data. TCRdb reprocessed the PCR reads with MiXCR, giving one entry per CDR3 protein. The sample shows hundreds of thousands of distinct CDR3 sequences, approximately 45% of them seen only once. The sequenced sample was blood. Receptor source: a girl aged 5 to 17 with multiple sclerosis. Each CDR3 is given with its conserved first and last residue. D genes are given only for firm matches. Some rows have no size entry. The others give once, few or many, or a class for an expanded clone.

-	TRBV27	-	TRBJ2-5	CASSLSPGGRGGETQYF	TGTGCCAGCAGTTTATCGCCCGGTGGCAGGGGAGGGGAGACCCAGTACTTC
-	TRBV20-1	TRBD2	TRBJ2-3	CSASGLAGGRTDTQYF	TGCAGTGCTTCTGGACTAGCGGGAGGCCGCACAGATACGCAGTATTTT
-	TRBV29-1	-	TRBJ1-5	CSVAARNQPQHF	TGCAGCGTTGCCGCACGCAATCAGCCCCAGCATTTT
many	TRBV10-3	TRBD1	TRBJ2-7	CATTPDRAGYGEQYF	TGTGCCACCACTCCGGACAGGGCTGGGTATGGGGAGCAGTACTTC
few	TRBV20-1	-	TRBJ2-1	CSARGSGSSYNEQFF	TGCAGTGCTAGAGGGTCCGGGAGCTCCTACAATGAGCAGTTCTTC
-	TRBV9	-	TRBJ2-5	CASSVVLGSQETQYF	TGTGCCAGCAGCGTGGTTCTGGGGTCCCAAGAGACCCAGTACTTC
few	TRBV3-1	TRBD2	TRBJ2-1	CASSQGPVAGGVNNEQFF	TGTGCCAGCAGCCAAGGTCCGGTTGCGGGAGGGGTGAACAATGAGCAGTTCTTC
-	TRBV30	-	TRBJ1-2	CAWDGPEYYGYTF	TGTGCCTGGGATGGGCCGGAATACTATGGCTACACCTTC
-	TRBV24-1	TRBD2	TRBJ2-1	CATGLAGGNEQFF	TGTGCCACCGGACTAGCGGGAGGGAATGAGCAGTTCTTC
once	TRBV10-3	TRBD2	TRBJ2-2	CAISESVTSGSTGELFF	TGTGCCATCAGTGAGTCTGTGACTAGCGGGAGCACCGGGGAGCTGTTTTTT
once	TRBV15	-	TRBJ2-7	CATSRDLGNEQYF	TGTGCCACCAGCAGAGATCTCGGGAACGAGCAGTACTTC
-	TRBV20-1	-	TRBJ1-1	CSARADVPPAEAFF	TGCAGTGCTAGAGCGGACGTCCCTCCCGCTGAAGCTTTCTTT
-	TRBV7-3	TRBD2	TRBJ2-3	CASRSLAGGPTYF	TGTGCCAGCAGGTCTCTAGCGGGAGGCCCGACGTATTTT
-	TRBV7-2	TRBD2	TRBJ2-1	CASSSGLARDEQFF	TGTGCCAGCAGCTCCGGACTAGCGAGAGATGAGCAGTTCTTC
-	TRBV29-1	-	TRBJ1-1	CSAEGRLMNTEAFF	TGCAGCGCCGAGGGGCGGCTTATGAACACTGAAGCTTTCTTT
few	TRBV4-1	TRBD2	TRBJ2-4	CASSQVWGGDGKNIQYF	TGCGCCAGCAGCCAAGTTTGGGGGGGTGACGGCAAAAACATTCAGTACTTC
few	TRBV29-1	-	TRBJ2-3	CSVQGTDTQYF	TGCAGCGTGCAAGGTACAGATACGCAGTATTTT
-	TRBV12-3/TRBV12-4	-	TRBJ2-5	CASSLGPGHDAETQYF	TGTGCCAGCAGTTTAGGACCGGGGCATGACGCAGAGACCCAGTACTTC
-	TRBV28	TRBD2	TRBJ2-7	CASSFSGGLAGREQYF	TGTGCCAGCAGTTTCTCCGGGGGACTAGCGGGACGCGAGCAGTACTTC
once	TRBV12-3/TRBV12-4	-	TRBJ2-3	CASSSQGGSADAQYF	TGTGCCAGCAGTTCCCAGGGTGGTAGCGCAGATGCGCAGTATTTT
few	TRBV5-1	-	TRBJ1-2	CASSLASGDGYTF	TGCGCCAGCAGCTTGGCCTCAGGGGATGGCTACACCTTC
-	TRBV2	TRBD2	TRBJ2-5	CASGLAGGEETQYF	TGTGCCAGCGGGCTAGCGGGAGGGGAAGAGACCCAGTACTTC
-	TRBV6-5	TRBD1	TRBJ2-1	CASTGTGTGEQFF	TGTGCCAGCACAGGGACAGGGACGGGTGAGCAGTTCTTC
-	TRBV29-1	TRBD1	TRBJ2-1	CSVAGRDGQGANYNEQFF	TGCAGCGTTGCCGGACGGGATGGACAGGGGGCCAATTACAATGAGCAGTTCTTC
few	TRBV12-3/TRBV12-4	TRBD1	TRBJ1-1	CASSPQRQGAEAFF	TGTGCCAGCAGCCCCCAGCGACAGGGGGCTGAGGCTTTCTTT
-	TRBV4-1	TRBD2	TRBJ2-1	CASSPVASGSYNEQFF	TGCGCCAGCAGCCCGGTGGCTAGCGGCTCCTACAATGAGCAGTTCTTC
-	TRBV7-2	-	TRBJ2-1	CASSLAGGQVNEQFF	TGTGCCAGCAGCTTAGCGGGGGGGCAGGTCAATGAGCAGTTCTTC
many	TRBV20-1	-	TRBJ2-6	CSARSGLSGANVLTF	TGCAGTGCTAGATCAGGACTCTCTGGGGCCAACGTCCTGACTTTC
-	TRBV4-3	-	TRBJ2-7	CASSRPKDRVFWEQYF	TGCGCCAGCAGCCGCCCTAAGGATAGGGTTTTTTGGGAGCAGTACTTC
once	TRBV18	TRBD2	TRBJ2-5	CASSPRTSDQETQYF	TGTGCCAGCTCACCACGGACTAGTGACCAAGAGACCCAGTACTTC
-	TRBV15	TRBD2	TRBJ2-5	CATSRVPTSGRETQYF	TGTGCCACCAGCAGAGTCCCGACTAGCGGGAGGGAGACCCAGTACTTC
few	TRBV18	-	TRBJ1-2	CASSLPDGAGYGYTF	TGTGCCAGCTCACTGCCGGACGGCGCAGGCTATGGCTACACCTTC
-	TRBV6-5	TRBD2	TRBJ2-5	CASTTSGEETQYF	TGTGCCAGCACAACTAGCGGGGAAGAGACCCAGTACTTC
-	TRBV12-3/TRBV12-4	-	TRBJ2-4	CASSLAAGNIQYF	TGTGCCAGCAGTTTGGCGGCGGGGAACATTCAGTACTTC
-	TRBV28	TRBD1	TRBJ1-2	CASSFLSSGGANGYTF	TGTGCCAGCAGTTTTCTCTCCTCAGGGGGCGCGAATGGCTACACCTTC
-	TRBV20-1	TRBD2	TRBJ2-7	CLAGGSPYEQYF	TGTTTAGCGGGAGGGTCCCCCTACGAGCAGTACTTC
-	TRBV6-1	TRBD1	TRBJ1-6	CASSRTGAGVDNSPLHF	TGTGCCAGCAGCCGAACAGGGGCAGGGGTTGATAATTCACCCCTCCACTTT
-	TRBV7-3	TRBD1	TRBJ1-1	CASSLLGGADTEAFF	TGTGCCAGCAGCTTATTAGGGGGCGCGGACACTGAAGCTTTCTTT
-	TRBV9	-	TRBJ2-3	CASSPIGDPALDTQYF	TGTGCCAGCAGCCCGATCGGGGACCCAGCCCTTGATACGCAGTATTTT
once	TRBV15	-	TRBJ2-7	CATSSPRGRVDYEQYF	TGTGCCACCAGCAGTCCCCGGGGCAGGGTGGACTACGAGCAGTACTTC
-	TRBV12-3/TRBV12-4	TRBD2	TRBJ2-1	CASSLSGSVYNEQFF	TGTGCCAGCAGTTTAAGCGGGAGCGTCTACAATGAGCAGTTCTTC
-	TRBV20-1	TRBD1	TRBJ1-2	CSAGGQGGNYGYTF	TGCAGTGCTGGAGGACAGGGAGGTAACTATGGCTACACCTTC
many	TRBV3-1	TRBD2	TRBJ2-7	CASSQEGVSGRGIYEQYF	TGTGCCAGCAGCCAAGAGGGAGTTTCCGGGAGGGGAATCTACGAGCAGTACTTC
-	TRBV6-2/TRBV6-3	TRBD1	TRBJ2-7	CASSASPGQLYEQYF	TGTGCCAGCAGTGCGTCACCGGGACAGCTTTACGAGCAGTACTTC
-	TRBV29-1	-	TRBJ1-1	CSVGTANLNTEAFF	TGCAGCGTTGGGACAGCCAACTTGAACACTGAAGCTTTCTTT
few	TRBV29-1	-	TRBJ2-3	CSVVGPEGSQYF	TGCAGCGTTGTCGGTCCGGAGGGCTCGCAGTATTTT
-	TRBV4-1	-	TRBJ2-7	CASSQEGGSSYEQYF	TGCGCCAGCAGCCAAGAGGGCGGTAGCTCCTACGAGCAGTACTTC
-	TRBV25-1	-	TRBJ1-1	CASSEVRATEAFF	TGTGCCAGCAGTGAAGTCCGGGCTACTGAAGCTTTCTTT
-	TRBV9	-	TRBJ2-1	CVSSVVEDSYNEQFF	TGTGTCAGCAGCGTAGTGGAGGACTCCTACAATGAGCAGTTCTTC
-	TRBV9	-	TRBJ1-6	CASSVGEQSNSPLHF	TGTGCCAGCAGCGTAGGAGAACAGTCTAATTCACCCCTCCACTTT